The sequence of this T cell receptor (beta chain) was determined in a study of cytomegalovirus exposure and HLA in healthy donors. Whole-study results and caveats: Analyzed later, association rates of TCRs varied across HLA loci, with DRB1 most and HLA-C fewest.

13 Jbeta primers and 60 Vbeta primers were used for the PCR. Assay: immunoSEQ multiplex PCR; the TCRdb copy retains only in-frame clones and omits some. This table has about 120,000 clones, 63% appearing once. Looked up from germline, CDR1 is SEHNR and CDR2 is FQNEAQ (reference sequence). The CDR3 is made up of 14 amino acids. V shed 5 bases and J 6 bases; nucleotides not matched to a gene: 8. This clone was counted a few times. Antigen: not known. What was sequenced was PBMCs. This clonotype was sampled from a man aged 40-50 years in good health and CMV-seropositive. The chain links TRBV7-9 to TRBJ1-2; the match to TRBD1 covers 8 bases. Here the CDR3 reads CASSITTGEDGYTF. The CDR3 nucleotides read TGTGCCAGCAGCATCACGACAGGGGAGGATGGCTACACCTTC.